Presented here are 9 T cell receptor beta chains from one specimen sequenced in a study of control samples from healthy donors and cancer patients. Some clones are missing from TCRdb's copy, which holds only in-frame ones; the method was immunoSEQ multiplex PCR. The table shows more than 95,000 clones, with roughly 87% occurring only once. What was sequenced was blood. The receptors derive from a man younger than 35 in good health.

This chain uses TRBV28 with TRBJ2-3, with a tentative D call TRBD1 (5 bases). V was pared by 4 bases and J by 1 base, with 9 bases between. Germline V gives CDR1 MDHEN, CDR2 SYDVKM. This CDR3 is built from 14 residues. The CDR3 DNA follows: TGTGCCAGCAGTTGGGGCGCCCGCACAGATACGCAGTATTTT. It specifies CASSWGARTDTQYF.

The chain is built from TRBV19 and TRBJ2-1; 11 bases line up with TRBD2. V gave up 5 bases and J gave up 4 bases; unmatched junction bases: 4. The germline V gene encodes CDR1 LNHDA and CDR2 SQIVND (reference sequence). The CDR3 sequence is 15 residues long. The CDR3 nucleotides read TGTGCCAGTAGTCCCGGGACTAGCGGATACAATGAGCAGTTCTTC. This encodes CASSPGTSGYNEQFF.

A few counts support this clone. This chain links TRBV2 with TRBJ2-1; D might be TRBD2 (6 bases). Germline V lookup: CDR1 SNHLY, CDR2 FYNNEI. V was trimmed by 6 bases and J by 4 bases, leaving 22 bases between them. The CDR3 is made up of 17 amino acids. The CDR3 nucleotides are TGTGCCAGCAGCCCTCTATCGGGCCTAGCGCTTTACAATGAGCAGTTCTTC. Translation gives CASSPLSGLALYNEQFF.

DNA of the CDR3: TGTGCCAGCAGTTTTGGACCGCGGCTAACTAATGAAAAACTGTTTTTT. This sequence encodes CASSFGPRLTNEKLFF. This chain links TRBV28 with TRBJ1-4; D is unresolved. CDR1 MDHEN and CDR2 SYDVKM come from the germline V gene. Trimming stripped 3 bases from V and 1 base from J, with 12 bases between. CDR3 length equals 16 residues. Complete variable domain (other parts from reference TRBV28 and TRBJ1-4): DVKVTQSSRYLVKRTGEKVFLECVQDMDHENMFWYRQDPGLGLRLIYFSYDVKMKEKGDIPEGYSVSREKKERFSLILESASTNQTSMYLCASSFGPRLTNEKLFFGSGTQLSVL.

This clone was found once. This chain uses TRBV18 with TRBJ2-2, with TRBD2 matching 13 bases. J gave up 5 bases and V 2 bases, and 8 bases lay outside the gene matches. Germline values: CDR1 KGHSH, CDR2 LQKENI. This CDR3 contains 18 residues. CDR3 loop: CASSPIGLAGVQTGELFF. CDR3 coding DNA: TGTGCCAGCTCACCAATCGGACTAGCGGGAGTTCAAACCGGGGAGCTGTTTTTT.

This sequence joins TRBV30 and TRBJ2-3, with D maybe TRBD1 (6 bases). The CDR3 is 14 amino acids. Germline CDR1 GTSNPN, CDR2 SVGIG (reference sequence). The V end was cut by 3 bases, the J end by 2 bases, with 12 bases between. DNA for the CDR3: TGTGCCTGGAGCGCGACAGGATTCACAGATACGCAGTATTTT. Translating gives CAWSATGFTDTQYF.

The V call is TRBV18, the J call TRBJ2-5; D is undetermined. The CDR3 length is 17 residues. Deletions cut 5 bases from V and 2 bases from J, with 21 bases between. Germline assignment: CDR1 KGHSH and CDR2 LQKENI. The CDR3 reads CASSSPGTLGGQETQYF. DNA of the CDR3: TGTGCCAGCTCAAGTCCCGGCACCCTGGGTGGTCAAGAGACCCAGTACTTC.

The V gene is TRBV30, the J gene TRBJ2-3, with D tentatively TRBD2 (5 bases). The V end lost 0 bases, the J end lost 4 bases, and 20 bases lay between the germline ends. The CDR3 loop spans 17 amino acids. Germline values: CDR1 GTSNPN, CDR2 SVGIG (reference sequence). The chain's CDR3 is CAWSVPMPGSGADTQYF. In nucleotides, the CDR3 is TGTGCCTGGAGTGTACCAATGCCGGGGAGTGGGGCAGATACGCAGTATTTT.

Of note for this clone: Other DNA sequences in the same sample also yield this CDR3. This sequence joins TRBV5-1 and TRBJ1-4; D is uncertain. CDR3 length: 13 residues. Between the trimmed V and J ends, which lost 0 bases and 5 bases, there was a span of 5 bases. Germline CDR1 is SGHRS and CDR2 is YFSETQ. The CDR3 spells CASSLDPNEKLFF. The CDR3 DNA follows: TGCGCCAGCAGCTTGGATCCAAATGAAAAACTGTTTTTT.